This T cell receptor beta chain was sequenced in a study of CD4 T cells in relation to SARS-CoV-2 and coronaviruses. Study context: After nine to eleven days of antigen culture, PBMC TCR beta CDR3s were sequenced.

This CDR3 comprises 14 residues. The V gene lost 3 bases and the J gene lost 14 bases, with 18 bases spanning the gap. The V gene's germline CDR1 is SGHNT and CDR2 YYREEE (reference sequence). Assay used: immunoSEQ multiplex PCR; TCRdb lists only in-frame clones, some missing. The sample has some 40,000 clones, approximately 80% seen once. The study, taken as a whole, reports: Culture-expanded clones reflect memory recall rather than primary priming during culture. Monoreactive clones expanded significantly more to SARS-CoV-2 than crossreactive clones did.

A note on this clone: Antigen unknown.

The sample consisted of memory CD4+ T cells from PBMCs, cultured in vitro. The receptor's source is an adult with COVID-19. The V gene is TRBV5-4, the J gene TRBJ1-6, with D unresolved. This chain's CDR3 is CASSSLGLREALHF. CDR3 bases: TGTGCCAGCAGCTCCCTCGGACTACGAGAGGCCCTCCACTTT.